Presented here are 20 T cell receptor beta chains from one specimen sequenced in a study of blood T cells in healthy people across ages. A J-beta primer mix and a sample-barcoded 5' primer were used in a second PCR of about 7 to 11 cycles. TCRdb re-analysed the 5' RACE reads in MiXCR, keeping a single row per CDR3 protein. Found here are roughly 1,000,000 distinct CDR3 sequences, 20% to 25% of them singletons; the top ten hold 0.65% to 0.95%. These data were also reused for a study on T cells of mothers and their children.

The source material was blood. The receptor source for this set is a girl aged 2 to 10 in good health.

This clonotype was seen only a few times. The rearrangement joins TRBV20-1 to TRBJ2-7; the match to TRBD1 covers 10 bases. The germline CDR1 and CDR2 sequences are DFQATT and SNEGSKA (reference sequence). The CDR3 extends over 16 amino acids. V lost 0 bases, J lost 5 bases, and 10 bases stayed unmatched. As DNA, the CDR3 is TGCAGTGCTAGAGAGAAAGGGACAGGGGCTGCCCACGAGCAGTACTTC. Its protein product is CSAREKGTGAAHEQYF.

This clonotype was counted between two and nine times. The J gene is TRBJ1-1, the V gene TRBV20-1; the D gene is possibly TRBD1 (5 bases). Trimming pared 3 bases from V and 1 base from J, leaving 9 bases between. Per the germline V gene, CDR1 is DFQATT and CDR2 is SNEGSKA (reference sequence). The CDR3 spans 13 residues. CDR3 coding DNA: TGCAGTGCTAGGGGACTTTCGAACACTGAAGCTTTCTTT. Amino acid sequence: CSARGLSNTEAFF.

The sample holds a few counts of this clonotype. The chain couples TRBV4-1 to TRBJ2-5; a weak D match, TRBD1 (6 bases). The germline V gene encodes CDR1 MGHRA and CDR2 YSYEKL. V was cut by 4 bases and J by 5 bases, with 14 bases left in between. CDR3 size: 14 residues. The DNA of the CDR3 is TGCGCCAGCAGCCCCGGACAGTCTTTGGAGACCCAGTACTTC. It is translated as CASSPGQSLETQYF.

Ten or more counts support this clonotype. This chain connects TRBV28 to TRBJ1-4; D unclear. The germline gives CDR1 MDHEN, CDR2 SYDVKM. V gave up 1 base and J gave up 7 bases, with 16 bases separating them. The CDR3 has 16 residues. The CDR3 loop reads CASSLLFGQGSEKLFF. For the CDR3, the DNA is TGTGCCAGCAGTTTATTATTCGGGCAAGGATCTGAAAAACTGTTTTTT.

This chain links TRBV20-1 with TRBJ2-3; D unclear. The germline V gene encodes CDR1 DFQATT and CDR2 SNEGSKA (reference sequence). This CDR3 has 13 amino acids. Trimming left V 4 bases short and J 0 bases short, with 8 bases between. The CDR3 is CSAILSSTDTQYF. DNA of the CDR3: TGCAGTGCTATTTTGTCCAGCACAGATACGCAGTATTTT.

The chain links TRBV5-1 to TRBJ2-1, with 10 bases that match TRBD2. CDR3 length: 16 residues. The J segment lost 1 base and the V segment lost 3 bases, leaving 4 bases of the junction unmatched. Germline loops: CDR1 SGHRS, CDR2 YFSETQ. The chain's CDR3 is CASSYGLAVSYNEQFF. DNA of the CDR3: TGCGCCAGCAGCTATGGACTAGCGGTTTCCTACAATGAGCAGTTCTTC.

The rearrangement joins TRBV6-1 to TRBJ2-2, with TRBD2 matching 8 bases. Germline V lookup: CDR1 MNHNS, CDR2 SASEGT. V was clipped by 7 bases and J by 6 bases; unmatched bases: 7. The CDR3 contains 14 residues. The DNA of the CDR3 is TGTGCCAGCAACGGGAGGGCCCTCGCCGGGGAGCTGTTTTTT. Translated, it gives CASNGRALAGELFF.

This clonotype was observed a handful of times. The chain employs TRBV3-1 and TRBJ1-2; 9 bases line up with TRBD1. Germline CDR1 reads LGHDT; CDR2 reads YNNKEL (reference sequence). CDR3 size: 13 residues. The trim removed 5 bases at V and 8 bases at J, leaving 6 bases unmatched. CDR3 region: CASSYRDREGYTF. Written as DNA, the CDR3 is TGTGCCAGCAGCTACCGGGACAGGGAGGGCTACACCTTC.

V gene TRBV6-5 combines with J gene TRBJ2-3, with a possible D match to TRBD2 (6 bases). Germline assignment: CDR1 MNHEY and CDR2 SVGAGI. Trimming left V 5 bases short and J 0 bases short, with 9 bases between. The CDR3 has 14 amino acids. This CDR3 reads CASSGLSSTDTQYF. CDR3 in DNA: TGTGCCAGCAGTGGACTAAGCAGCACAGATACGCAGTATTTT.

The chain couples TRBV7-2 to TRBJ1-2; D uncertain. CDR1 and CDR2 (germline): SGHTA, FQGNSA. Trimming removed 7 bases at V and 8 bases at J, with 14 bases between. The CDR3 extends over 12 amino acids. The CDR3 protein is CASKDSASGYTF. The CDR3 DNA follows: TGTGCCAGCAAAGATAGTGCGAGCGGCTACACCTTC. Variable domain in full (rest from reference TRBV7-2 and TRBJ1-2): GAGVSQSPSNKVTEKGKDVELRCDPISGHTALYWYRQSLGQGLEFLIYFQGNSAPDKSGLPSDRFSAERTGGSVSTLTIQRTQQEDSAVYLCASKDSASGYTFGSGTRLTVV.

This clonotype turned up a few times. At one boundary the junction diverges from the germline segment, which might be a read error. V usage is TRBV11-2 and J usage is TRBJ1-2; D is ambiguous. This CDR3 is built from 13 residues. Germline-derived CDR1 and CDR2 are SGHAT and FQNNGV. The CDR3 sequence: CASSLQTLTVAAF. The CDR3 coding sequence is TGTGCCAGCAGCCTACAGACTCTGACCGTCGCCGCCTTC. Variable domain in full (rest from reference TRBV11-2 and TRBJ1-2): EAGVAQSPRYKIIEKRQSVAFWCNPISGHATLYWYQQILGQGPKLLIQFQNNGVVDDSQLPKDRFSAERLKGVDSTLKIQPAKLEDSAVYLCASSLQTLTVAAFGSGTRLTVV.

The CDR3 loop reads CASAHFVSGYEQYF. The CDR3, as DNA: TGTGCCAGCGCCCATTTTGTCTCGGGCTACGAGCAGTACTTC. This chain connects TRBV6-6 to TRBJ2-5; D uncertain. Judging by the DNA end, TRBJ2-7 fits better; the J call may be wrong. Germline assignment: CDR1 MNHNY and CDR2 SVGAGI (reference sequence). The CDR3 is 14 residues long.

V is TRBV5-5 and J is TRBJ2-3, with TRBD2 matching 11 bases. From germline, CDR1 is SGHKS and CDR2 YYEKEE (reference sequence). The CDR3 has 16 residues. With 4 bases clipped from V and 4 bases from J, the junction kept 8 bases outside the gene matches. The DNA of the CDR3 is TGTGCCAGCAGCGGAGAACTAGCGGGAGTATCAGATACGCAGTATTTT. This gives the protein CASSGELAGVSDTQYF.

The chain joins TRBV12-3 or TRBV12-4 to TRBJ1-2; D remains ambiguous. V was pared by 6 bases and J by 4 bases, with 15 bases between. CDR3 length equals 14 residues. CDR3 in amino acids: CASRHQTIGYGYTF. The CDR3 DNA is TGTGCCAGCAGACATCAGACGATCGGCTATGGCTACACCTTC.

This clonotype was seen more than once but under ten times. This chain joins TRBV28 and TRBJ2-7, with TRBD2 as a possible D gene (6 bases). Deletions cut 4 bases from V and 4 bases from J, with 11 bases between. There are 13 residues in the CDR3. Germline V CDR1 and CDR2: MDHEN, SYDVKM. The DNA for the CDR3 is TGTGCCAGCAGTTCTTCTAGCGAGTACGAGCAGTACTTC. Protein: CASSSSSEYEQYF.

The gene calls are TRBV4-1 and TRBJ2-2, with 11 bases identical to TRBD2. The CDR3 contains 15 residues. In germline, CDR1 is MGHRA, CDR2 YSYEKL. The V segment lost 1 base and the J segment 5 bases; nucleotides outside the gene matches: 0. The chain's CDR3 is CASSQGLAGTGELFF. CDR3 coding DNA: TGCGCCAGCAGCCAAGGACTAGCGGGAACCGGGGAGCTGTTTTTT.

This clonotype came up a few times. The genes are TRBV11-2 and TRBJ2-1; D tentatively fits TRBD1 or TRBD2 (5 bases each). The CDR3 has 13 amino acids. Germline V gene lookup returns CDR1 SGHAT and CDR2 FQNNGV. Between the trimmed V and J ends, which lost 5 bases and 6 bases, there was a span of 11 bases. Written as DNA, the CDR3 is TGTGCCAGCAGCGCTTTTGGGGGCAATGAGCAGTTCTTC. It specifies CASSAFGGNEQFF. The complete variable domain, with remaining parts taken from reference TRBV11-2 and TRBJ2-1, reads EAGVAQSPRYKIIEKRQSVAFWCNPISGHATLYWYQQILGQGPKLLIQFQNNGVVDDSQLPKDRFSAERLKGVDSTLKIQPAKLEDSAVYLCASSAFGGNEQFFGPGTRLTVL.

This clonotype was observed a few times. The chain carries TRBV4-2 and TRBJ2-3; D is unclear. This CDR3 is 15 amino acids long. CDR1 and CDR2 (germline): LGHNA, YNFKEQ. V shed 1 base and J shed 5 bases, with 13 bases lying between them. CDR3 sequence reads: CASSQAYRRVDTQYF. Written as DNA, the CDR3 is TGTGCCAGCAGCCAAGCCTATCGCAGAGTAGATACGCAGTATTTT.

This rearrangement joins TRBV11-2 to TRBJ2-1; the D gene is possibly TRBD2 (6 bases). Trimming shortened V by 3 bases and J by 6 bases, and 12 bases separated the two germline ends. The germline gives CDR1 SGHAT, CDR2 FQNNGV. The CDR3 covers 14 residues. This CDR3 is CASSFGTVFNEQFF. CDR3 nucleotides: TGTGCCAGCAGCTTTGGGACTGTTTTCAATGAGCAGTTCTTC. The full variable domain, with the rest looked up from reference TRBV11-2 and TRBJ2-1, is EAGVAQSPRYKIIEKRQSVAFWCNPISGHATLYWYQQILGQGPKLLIQFQNNGVVDDSQLPKDRFSAERLKGVDSTLKIQPAKLEDSAVYLCASSFGTVFNEQFFGPGTRLTVL.

The rearrangement joins TRBV9 to TRBJ2-5, with 8 positions matching TRBD2. The J call may be mistaken, given a closer DNA end match to TRBJ2-1. Germline V gives CDR1 SGDLS, CDR2 YYNGEE. The CDR3 loop spans 16 amino acids. This CDR3 is CASSVGSGGQWNEQFF. CDR3 sequence (DNA): TGTGCCAGCAGCGTAGGATCGGGGGGGCAATGGAATGAGCAGTTCTTC.